The clone carrying this T cell receptor (beta chain) occurred a few times. As yet, its antigen is unknown. This specimen belongs to a study of response to subunit inactivated influenza vaccine. Notes on the study in general: Authors suggested few new T cells are recruited by each seasonal influenza vaccination.

Trimming cost V 2 bases and J 4 bases; bases outside gene matches: 6. Germline CDR1 and CDR2: SNHLY and FYNNEI. The CDR3 extends over 16 amino acids. In TCRdb, the RT-PCR reads were re-called with MiXCR into one record per CDR3 protein. In the table there are 450,000 to 500,000 distinct CDR3 sequences, approximately 9.9% of which are singletons. The receptor was isolated from a middle-aged man who received an inactivated influenza vaccine. V usage is TRBV2 and J usage is TRBJ2-3, with 10 bases aligning to TRBD2. The sequences come from PBMCs from blood, collected 40 to 50 days after vaccination. The chain's CDR3 is CASSERSLAGADTQYF. CDR3 coding DNA: TGTGCCAGCAGTGAAAGATCTCTAGCGGGAGCAGATACGCAGTATTTT.